This T cell receptor (beta chain) was captured by sequencing in a study of T cell responses to AZD1222 COVID-19 vaccine. Only in-frame clones appear in the TCRdb table, and some are missing; sequencing was by immunoSEQ multiplex PCR. The sample lists fewer than 200,000 clones; over 80% were seen once. The V end was cut by 6 bases, the J end by 3 bases, with 9 bases between. CDR3 length: 12 residues. The J gene is TRBJ2-7, the V gene TRBV12-3 or TRBV12-4; no firm D call. This TCR was recovered from an adult in good health. This specimen consisted of peripheral blood, obtained on day 0 of AZD1222 vaccination. CDR3 sequence: CASSLTLYEQYF. Here the CDR3 DNA reads TGTGCCAGCAGCCTCACCCTCTACGAGCAGTACTTC.